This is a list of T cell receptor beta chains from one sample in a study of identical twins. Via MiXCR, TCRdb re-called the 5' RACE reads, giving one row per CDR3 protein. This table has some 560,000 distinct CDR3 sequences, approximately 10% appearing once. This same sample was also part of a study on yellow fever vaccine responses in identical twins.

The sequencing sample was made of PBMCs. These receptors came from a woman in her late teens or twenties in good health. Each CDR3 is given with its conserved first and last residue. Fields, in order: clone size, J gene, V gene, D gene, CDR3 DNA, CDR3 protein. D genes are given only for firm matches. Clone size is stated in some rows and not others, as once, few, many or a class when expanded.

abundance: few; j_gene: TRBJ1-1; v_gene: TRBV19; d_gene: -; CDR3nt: TGTGCCAGTAGTATAGACCCGGACCTCGACACTGAAGCTTTCTTT; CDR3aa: CASSIDPDLDTEAFF
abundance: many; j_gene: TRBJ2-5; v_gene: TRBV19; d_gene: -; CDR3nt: TGTGCCAGTCGCTTGGTAGGCCAAGAGACCCAGTACTTC; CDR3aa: CASRLVGQETQYF
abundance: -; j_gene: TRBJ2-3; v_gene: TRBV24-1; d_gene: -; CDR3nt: TGTGCCACCAGTGAGCCGAAAACAGATACGCAGTATTTT; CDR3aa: CATSEPKTDTQYF
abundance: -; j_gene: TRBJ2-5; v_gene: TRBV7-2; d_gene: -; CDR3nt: TGTGCCAGCAGCTTACGTTTCTCCGCCGAGACCCAGTACTTC; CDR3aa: CASSLRFSAETQYF
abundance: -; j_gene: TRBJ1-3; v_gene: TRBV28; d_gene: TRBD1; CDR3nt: TGTGCCAGCAGTTTGCGAGGGGGCATCTCTGGAAACACCATATATTTT; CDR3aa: CASSLRGGISGNTIYF
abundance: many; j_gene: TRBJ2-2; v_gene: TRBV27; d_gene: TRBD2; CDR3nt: TGTGCCAGCAGTTCACCTGGGACTACCGCGTGGGCGAACACCGGGGAGCTGTTTTTT; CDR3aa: CASSSPGTTAWANTGELFF
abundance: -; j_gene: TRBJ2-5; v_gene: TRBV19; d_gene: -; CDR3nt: TGTGCCAGTAGGCGGGACTCATTGTACCAAGAGACCCAGTACTTC; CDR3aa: CASRRDSLYQETQYF
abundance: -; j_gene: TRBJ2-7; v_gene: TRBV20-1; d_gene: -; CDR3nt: TGCAGTGCTAGAGCGTATCTGAGCTCCTACGAGCAGTACTTC; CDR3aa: CSARAYLSSYEQYF
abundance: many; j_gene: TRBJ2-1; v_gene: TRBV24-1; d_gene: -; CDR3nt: TGTGCCACCAGTGGGGAGGAGGAGCAGTTCTTC; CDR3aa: CATSGEEEQFF
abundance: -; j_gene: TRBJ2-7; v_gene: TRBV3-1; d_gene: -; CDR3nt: TGTGCCAGCAGCCCGGAGGAGCGACGGTCCTACGAGCAGTACTTC; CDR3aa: CASSPEERRSYEQYF
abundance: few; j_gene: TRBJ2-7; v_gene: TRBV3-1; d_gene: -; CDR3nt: TGTGCCAGCAGCCAAGTTTACGGCAGCTACGAGCAGTACTTC; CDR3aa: CASSQVYGSYEQYF
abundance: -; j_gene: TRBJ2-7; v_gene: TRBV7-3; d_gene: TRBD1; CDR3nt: TGTGCCAGCTATACGATGACGGGACAGAAATACTACGAGCAGTACTTC; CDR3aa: CASYTMTGQKYYEQYF
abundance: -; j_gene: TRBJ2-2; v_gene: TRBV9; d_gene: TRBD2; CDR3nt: TGTGCCAGCAGCCACCCCAGAGCCACCCTAGCGGGGGTGTCTACCGGGGAGCTGTTTTTT; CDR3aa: CASSHPRATLAGVSTGELFF
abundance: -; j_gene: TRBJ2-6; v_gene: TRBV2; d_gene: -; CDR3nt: TGTGCCAGCAGTGACTTATCTGGGGCCAACGTCCTGACTTTC; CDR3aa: CASSDLSGANVLTF
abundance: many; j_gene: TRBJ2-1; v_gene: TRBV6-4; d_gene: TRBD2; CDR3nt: TGTGCCAGCAGTGACGGACCGGGACTAGCGGGAGAGGTTGAGCAGTTCTTC; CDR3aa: CASSDGPGLAGEVEQFF
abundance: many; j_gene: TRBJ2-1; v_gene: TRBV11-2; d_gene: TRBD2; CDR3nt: TGTGCCAGCAGCTTATCAAGGGGACTAGCGGGGGGGTCAGGTGAGCAGTTCTTC; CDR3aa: CASSLSRGLAGGSGEQFF
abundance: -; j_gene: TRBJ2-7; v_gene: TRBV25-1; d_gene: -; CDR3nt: TGTGCCAGCAGTACCCCGTCGAAGTCCAGGGCCGGGGACGAGCAGTACTTC; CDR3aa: CASSTPSKSRAGDEQYF
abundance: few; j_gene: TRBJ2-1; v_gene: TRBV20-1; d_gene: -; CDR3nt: TGCAGTGCTAGAGAGGGGAGCTCCTACAATGAGCAGTTCTTC; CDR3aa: CSAREGSSYNEQFF
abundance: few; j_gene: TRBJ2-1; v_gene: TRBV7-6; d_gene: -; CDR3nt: TGTGCCAGCAGCTCCCCACCCACTACTACAAACTACAATGAGCAGTTCTTC; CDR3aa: CASSSPPTTTNYNEQFF
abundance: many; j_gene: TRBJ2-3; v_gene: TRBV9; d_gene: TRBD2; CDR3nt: TGTGCCAGCAGCGTAGTTGGGCGGGGGGGAACAGATACGCAGTATTTT; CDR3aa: CASSVVGRGGTDTQYF
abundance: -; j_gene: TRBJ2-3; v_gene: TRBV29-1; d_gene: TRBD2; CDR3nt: TGCAGCGTTGCCCCCGGGGGGGGCACAGATACGCAGTATTTT; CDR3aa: CSVAPGGGTDTQYF
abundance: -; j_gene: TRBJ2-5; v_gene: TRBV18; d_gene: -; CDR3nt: TGTGCCAGCTCACCGAGCAGGCAAGAGACCCAGTACTTC; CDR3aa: CASSPSRQETQYF
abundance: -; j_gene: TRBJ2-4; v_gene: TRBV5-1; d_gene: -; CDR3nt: TGCGCCAGCAGCTTGGGTTGGGAAAACATTCAGTACTTC; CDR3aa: CASSLGWENIQYF
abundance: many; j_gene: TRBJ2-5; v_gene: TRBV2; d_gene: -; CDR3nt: TGTGCCAGGGAGACAGGATACCAAGAGACCCAGTACTTC; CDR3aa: CARETGYQETQYF
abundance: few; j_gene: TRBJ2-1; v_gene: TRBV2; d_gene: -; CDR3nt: TGTGCCAGTAGCTTGATGAGGAGCTCCTACAATGAGCAGTTCTTC; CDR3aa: CASSLMRSSYNEQFF
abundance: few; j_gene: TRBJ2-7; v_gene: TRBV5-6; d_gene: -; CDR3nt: TGTGCCAGCAGCGTAGAGGGCCATTGGAATCAGCAGTACTTC; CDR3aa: CASSVEGHWNQQYF
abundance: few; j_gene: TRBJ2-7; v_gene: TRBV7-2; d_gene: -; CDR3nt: TGTGCCAGCAACTCACCTCAGGGGCCCTACGAGCAGTACTTC; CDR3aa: CASNSPQGPYEQYF
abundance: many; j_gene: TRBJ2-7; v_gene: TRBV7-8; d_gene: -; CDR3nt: TGTGCCAGCAGCCAACGTGCGTTCGAGCAGTACTTC; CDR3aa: CASSQRAFEQYF
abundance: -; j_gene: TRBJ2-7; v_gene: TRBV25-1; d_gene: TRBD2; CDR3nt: TGTGCCAGCGGACTAAGTAGCGGGGGGGCCTACGAGCAGTACTTC; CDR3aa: CASGLSSGGAYEQYF
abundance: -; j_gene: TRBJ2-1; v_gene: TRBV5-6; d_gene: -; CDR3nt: TGTGCCAGCAGCTTGGGTGCACGGGCGGGCCAAAATGAGCAGTTCTTC; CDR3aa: CASSLGARAGQNEQFF
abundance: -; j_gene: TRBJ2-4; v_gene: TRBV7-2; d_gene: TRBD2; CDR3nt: TGTGCCAGCAGCTCAAAAGCGGGGGGGCTGGGAAACATTCAGTACTTC; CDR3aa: CASSSKAGGLGNIQYF
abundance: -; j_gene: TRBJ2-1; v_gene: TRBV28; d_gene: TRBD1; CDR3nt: TGTGCCAGCAGTGGAACGGGACAGGGTAGGCATGAGCAGTTCTTC; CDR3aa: CASSGTGQGRHEQFF
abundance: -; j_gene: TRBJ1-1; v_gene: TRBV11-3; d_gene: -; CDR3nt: TGTGCCAGCACCCAAGGGAGATCGAACACTGAAGCTTTCTTT; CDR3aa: CASTQGRSNTEAFF
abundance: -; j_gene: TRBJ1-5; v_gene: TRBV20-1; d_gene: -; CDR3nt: TGCAGTGCTAGTGGGTCCCCCAATCAGCCCCAGCATTTT; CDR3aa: CSASGSPNQPQHF
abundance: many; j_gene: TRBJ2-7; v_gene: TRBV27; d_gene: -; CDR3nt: TGTGCCAGCAGTCCCCGGGACGACTCCTACGAGCAGTACTTC; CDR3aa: CASSPRDDSYEQYF
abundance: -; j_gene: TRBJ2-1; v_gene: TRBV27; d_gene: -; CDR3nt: TGTGCCAGCACCGCGAAGACACCTTACTACAATGAGCAGTTCTTC; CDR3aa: CASTAKTPYYNEQFF
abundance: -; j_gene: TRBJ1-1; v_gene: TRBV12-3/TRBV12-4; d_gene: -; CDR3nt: TGTGCCAGCAGTTTAAGGGCCTTCTCTAACACTGAAGCTTTCTTT; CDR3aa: CASSLRAFSNTEAFF
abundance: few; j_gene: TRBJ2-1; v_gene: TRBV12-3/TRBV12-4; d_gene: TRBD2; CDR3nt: TGTGCCAGCAGTTTTGGCGGGGGGGTAAACAATGAGCAGTTCTTC; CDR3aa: CASSFGGGVNNEQFF
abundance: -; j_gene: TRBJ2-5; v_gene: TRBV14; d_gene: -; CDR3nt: TGTGCCAGCAGTCCCAGTCCCTTCAGTCTCCCTCAAGAGACCCAGTACTTC; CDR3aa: CASSPSPFSLPQETQYF
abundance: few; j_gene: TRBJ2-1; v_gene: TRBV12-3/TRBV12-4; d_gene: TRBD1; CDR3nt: TGTGCCAGCAGTCCACGGACAGGGAAGGTTTCCTACAATGAGCAGTTCTTC; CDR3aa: CASSPRTGKVSYNEQFF
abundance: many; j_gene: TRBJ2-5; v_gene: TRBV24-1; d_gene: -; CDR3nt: TGTGCCACCAGTGATTTGAGCCAGGGGATCGCGACCCAGTACTTC; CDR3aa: CATSDLSQGIATQYF
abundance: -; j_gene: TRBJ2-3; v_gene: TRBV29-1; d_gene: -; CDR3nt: TGCAGCGTCTCCCCCTGGGGGGCAGATACGCAGTATTTT; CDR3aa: CSVSPWGADTQYF
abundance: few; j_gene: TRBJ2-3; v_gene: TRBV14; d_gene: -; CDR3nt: TGTGCCAGCAGCCAAGATTCAGGGTTCGGCACAGATACGCAGTATTTT; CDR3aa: CASSQDSGFGTDTQYF
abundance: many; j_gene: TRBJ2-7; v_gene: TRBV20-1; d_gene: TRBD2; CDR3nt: TGCAGTGCTTGGGCTAGCGGGGGCTACGAGCAGTACTTC; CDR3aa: CSAWASGGYEQYF
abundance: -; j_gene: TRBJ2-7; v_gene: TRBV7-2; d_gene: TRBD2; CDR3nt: TGTGCCAGCATCTCGGCGGGAGTGAGTGAGCAGTACTTC; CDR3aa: CASISAGVSEQYF
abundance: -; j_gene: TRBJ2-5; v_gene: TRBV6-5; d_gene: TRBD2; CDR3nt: TGTGCCAGCAGTTACTCGATTAGCGGGAGGTACGAGACCCAGTACTTC; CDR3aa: CASSYSISGRYETQYF
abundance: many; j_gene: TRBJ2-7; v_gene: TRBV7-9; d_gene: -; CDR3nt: TGTGCCAGCAGCTTTCCGAGTGGGGAGCAGTACTTC; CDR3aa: CASSFPSGEQYF
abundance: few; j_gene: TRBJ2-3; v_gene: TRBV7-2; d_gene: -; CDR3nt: TGTGCCAGCAGCTTCTTCCGGGACGATACGCAGTATTTT; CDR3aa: CASSFFRDDTQYF
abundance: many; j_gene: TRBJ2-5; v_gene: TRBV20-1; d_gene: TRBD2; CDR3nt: TGCAGTGCTGGCTCGGGAGGGGAGACCCAGTACTTC; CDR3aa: CSAGSGGETQYF
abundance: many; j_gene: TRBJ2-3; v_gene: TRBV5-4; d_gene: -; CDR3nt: TGTGCCAGCAGCTTGGCTGGACTAAACACAGATACGCAGTATTTT; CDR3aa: CASSLAGLNTDTQYF
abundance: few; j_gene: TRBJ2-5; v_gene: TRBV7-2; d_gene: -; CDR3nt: TGTGCCAGCAGCAGGGGGATTACGACTAGCTTCGAGACCCAGTACTTC; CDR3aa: CASSRGITTSFETQYF
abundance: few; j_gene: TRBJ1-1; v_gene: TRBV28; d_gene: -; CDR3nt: TGTGCCAGCAGTTTACGCAGGGTTAACACTGAAGCTTTCTTT; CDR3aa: CASSLRRVNTEAFF
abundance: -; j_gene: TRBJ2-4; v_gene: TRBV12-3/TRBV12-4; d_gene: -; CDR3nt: TGTGCCAGCAGTTTAGGCCCGAGCATAGCCAAAAACATTCAGTACTTC; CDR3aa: CASSLGPSIAKNIQYF
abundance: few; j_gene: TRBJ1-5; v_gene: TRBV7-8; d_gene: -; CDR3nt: TGTGCCAGCAGCTTGAGTTCGGGGGCCCACAATCAGCCCCAGCATTTT; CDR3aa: CASSLSSGAHNQPQHF
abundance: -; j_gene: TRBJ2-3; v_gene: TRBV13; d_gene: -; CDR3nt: TGTGCCAGCAGCTTAGGACAGCTTAACACAGATACGCAGTATTTT; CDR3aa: CASSLGQLNTDTQYF